Here is one T cell receptor beta chain with its context. The antigen remains undetermined. The sample comes from a study of OX40 agonist ivuxolimab in advanced cancers. The overall study: Partial responses, seen in three patients, involved one hepatocellular carcinoma and two cutaneous melanomas.

Only in-frame clones appear in the TCRdb table, and some are missing; sequencing was by immunoSEQ multiplex PCR. The sample contains about 80,000 clones, 90% of which appear only once. General study results and limits: On average, a greater number of expanded clones characterised CD8+ T cells relative to CD4+. Some nonresponders also had low normalized T-cell clonal expansion.

The sequenced sample was CD4+ or CD8+ T cells sorted from blood, obtained in a trial of the OX40 agonist ivuxolimab. The TCR comes from an adult with an advanced solid tumor such as melanoma, head and neck, liver or kidney cancer.

The DNA of the CDR3 is TGTGCCAGCAGCTCTTTAGCGGGGGCCAGAGGTGGGGAGCAGTTCTTC. Its protein is CASSSLAGARGGEQFF. The gene calls are TRBV11-2 and TRBJ2-1, with 9 bases identical to TRBD2. J was trimmed by 10 bases and V by 4 bases; bases with no gene match: 14. The length of the CDR3 is 16 residues. CDR1 and CDR2 from the germline V gene are SGHAT and FQNNGV.